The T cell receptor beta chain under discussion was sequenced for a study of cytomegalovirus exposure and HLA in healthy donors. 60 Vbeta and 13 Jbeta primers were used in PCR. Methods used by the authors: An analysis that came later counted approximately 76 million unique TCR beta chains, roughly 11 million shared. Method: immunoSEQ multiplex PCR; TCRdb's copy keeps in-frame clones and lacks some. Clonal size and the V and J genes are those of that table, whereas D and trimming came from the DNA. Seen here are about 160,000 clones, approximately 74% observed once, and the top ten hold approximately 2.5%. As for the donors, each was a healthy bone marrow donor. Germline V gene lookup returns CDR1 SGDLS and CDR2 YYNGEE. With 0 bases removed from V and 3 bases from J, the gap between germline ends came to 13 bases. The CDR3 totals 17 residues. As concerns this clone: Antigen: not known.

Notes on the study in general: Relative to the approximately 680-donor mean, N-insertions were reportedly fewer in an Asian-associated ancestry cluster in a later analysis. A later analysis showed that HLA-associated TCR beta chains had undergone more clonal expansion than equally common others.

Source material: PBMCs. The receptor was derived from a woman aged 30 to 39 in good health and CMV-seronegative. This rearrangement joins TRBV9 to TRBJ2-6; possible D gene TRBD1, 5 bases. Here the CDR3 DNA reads TGTGCCAGCAGCGTAGAGTCAGGGAATCTTGGGGCCAACGTCCTGACTTTC. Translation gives CASSVESGNLGANVLTF.